Listed below are T cell receptor beta chains from one sample, sequenced in a study of blood T cells in healthy people across ages. TCRdb reanalysed the 5' RACE reads using MiXCR and keeps one entry per CDR3 protein. The sample records fewer than 950,000 distinct CDR3 sequences, approximately 35% being singletons. Sample: blood. The receptors shown here come from a man between 18 and 29 years old in good health. The CDR3 runs from the conserved cysteine through the conserved F or W. A D gene is named only where the DNA matches it firmly. The size of a clone is reported for some rows only, either as once, few or many, or as a class for expanded clones.

length	V	J	D	size	CDR3	DNA
13	TRBV6-6	TRBJ1-1	TRBD1	many	CASHIPGGTEAFF	TGTGCCAGCCATATTCCAGGGGGCACTGAAGCTTTCTTT
12	TRBV20-1	TRBJ2-1	.	.	CSARDLGHEQFF	TGCAGTGCTAGAGATTTGGGGCATGAGCAGTTCTTC
14	TRBV5-6	TRBJ2-3	.	.	CASSLFPSADTQYF	TGTGCCAGCAGCTTGTTTCCGAGCGCGGATACGCAGTATTTT
14	TRBV4-2	TRBJ2-7	TRBD2	.	CASSQERGYYEQYF	TGTGCCAGCAGCCAAGAGCGGGGGTACTACGAGCAGTACTTC
14	TRBV5-1	TRBJ1-2	TRBD1	.	CASSRTGMAYGYTF	TGCGCCAGCAGCCGGACAGGGATGGCCTATGGCTACACCTTC
13	TRBV18	TRBJ2-7	TRBD2	.	CASSPGLALEQYF	TGTGCCAGCTCACCGGGACTAGCCCTTGAGCAGTACTTC
14	TRBV7-2	TRBJ2-7	.	many	CASSSMGNSYEQYF	TGTGCCAGCAGCTCTATGGGCAACTCCTACGAGCAGTACTTC
11	TRBV3-1	TRBJ2-3	.	.	CASSQRSTQYF	TGTGCCAGCAGCCAAAGGTCTACGCAGTATTTT
13	TRBV23-1	TRBJ2-7	.	once	CASSHRAQSEQYF	TGCGCCAGCAGTCACCGGGCGCAGTCCGAGCAGTACTTC
15	TRBV25-1	TRBJ1-2	TRBD1	many	CASSERDRPNYGYTF	TGTGCCAGCAGTGAACGGGACAGGCCCAACTATGGCTACACCTTC
15	TRBV4-3	TRBJ1-1	TRBD1	few	CASSPSDRGRSEAFF	TGCGCCAGCAGCCCGAGCGACAGGGGGCGTTCGGAAGCTTTCTTT
13	TRBV29-1	TRBJ2-7	.	.	CSVEIGLINEQYF	TGCAGCGTTGAAATAGGACTTATTAATGAGCAGTACTTC
16	TRBV12-3/TRBV12-4	TRBJ1-2	TRBD1	.	CASSLPLDRDGYGYTF	TGTGCCAGCAGTTTACCCTTGGACAGGGATGGCTATGGCTACACCTTC
18	TRBV5-6	TRBJ2-7	.	few	CASSLMPGFGAAPYEQYF	TGTGCCAGCAGCTTGATGCCCGGGTTTGGTGCAGCCCCCTACGAGCAGTACTTC
15	TRBV24-1	TRBJ2-7	.	.	CATSGGEQFPYEQYF	TGTGCCACCAGTGGCGGGGAGCAATTTCCCTACGAGCAGTACTTC
13	TRBV5-1	TRBJ2-7	.	.	CASSLRDKDEQYF	TGCGCCAGCAGCCTTAGGGACAAAGACGAGCAGTACTTC
14	TRBV7-2	TRBJ2-5	.	.	CASSPRQVQETQYF	TGTGCCAGCAGCCCGCGGCAGGTCCAAGAGACCCAGTACTTC
17	TRBV6-6	TRBJ2-3	TRBD2	.	CASRPTWTSGPRDTQYF	TGTGCCAGCAGACCAACCTGGACTAGCGGGCCGCGGGATACGCAGTATTTT
14	TRBV10-3	TRBJ1-2	.	.	CAILPGEAGNGYTF	TGTGCCATCCTCCCGGGCGAGGCAGGGAATGGCTACACCTTC
15	TRBV20-1	TRBJ2-7	.	.	CSARSSVYPSYEQYF	TGCAGTGCTCGCTCTTCCGTATACCCCTCCTACGAGCAGTACTTC
14	TRBV20-1	TRBJ2-5	.	many	CSARVSSDSETQYF	TGCAGTGCTAGAGTTAGTTCCGACTCGGAGACCCAGTACTTC
14	TRBV29-1	TRBJ2-2	.	.	CSVEDHREIGELFF	TGCAGCGTTGAAGATCATCGGGAAATCGGGGAGCTGTTTTTT
16	TRBV5-1	TRBJ1-1	.	once	CASSTGHGAPTTEAFF	TGCGCCAGCAGCACGGGTCATGGGGCGCCCACCACTGAAGCTTTCTTT
15	TRBV7-2	TRBJ2-2	.	.	CASSRSPTNTGELFF	TGTGCCAGCAGCCGCAGCCCGACGAACACCGGGGAGCTGTTTTTT
15	TRBV15	TRBJ2-1	TRBD2	once	CATSVGTSPYNEQFF	TGTGCCACCAGCGTCGGGACTAGCCCCTACAATGAGCAGTTCTTC
15	TRBV28	TRBJ2-4	.	few	CASSPGRDRHYVQYF	TGTGCCAGCAGCCCCGGGCGGGACAGACACTACGTGCAGTACTTC
14	TRBV6-1	TRBJ2-7	TRBD2	.	CASSEGRGYNEQYF	TGTGCCAGCAGTGAAGGGCGGGGGTACAATGAGCAGTACTTC
15	TRBV29-1	TRBJ2-3	TRBD2	many	CSVAPETSGFYTQYF	TGCAGCGTTGCTCCCGAGACTAGCGGTTTTTATACGCAGTATTTT
14	TRBV9	TRBJ2-1	TRBD2	.	CASSREGNYNEQFF	TGTGCCAGCAGCAGGGAGGGTAACTACAATGAGCAGTTCTTC
19	TRBV18	TRBJ2-7	TRBD1	.	CASSPPIWTGERAYNERYF	TGTGCCAGCTCACCACCGATTTGGACAGGGGAAAGAGCTTACAATGAGCGGTACTTC
17	TRBV5-1	TRBJ2-2	.	few	CASSLYPGHWNTGELFF	TGCGCCAGCAGCTTATATCCGGGACATTGGAACACCGGGGAGCTGTTTTTT
14	TRBV15	TRBJ1-5	TRBD1	.	CATSGGRGIQPQHF	TGTGCCACCAGCGGGGGCAGGGGGATTCAGCCCCAGCATTTT
13	TRBV4-3	TRBJ2-3	.	many	CASSQDRPYTQYF	TGCGCCAGCAGCCAAGATAGGCCTTATACGCAGTATTTT